The rows below give T cell receptor beta chains drawn from one sample of a study of shared clonotypes between healthy human individuals. Libraries were prepared by immunoSEQ multiplex PCR; TCRdb keeps only in-frame clonotypes and omits some of them. The sample has some 1,600,000 clones, about 98% seen once; the top ten hold around 0.45%. The sequenced sample consisted of naive CD4+ T cells sorted from blood. Receptors originate from a man aged 25-45 years in good health. The CDR3 runs from the conserved cysteine through the conserved F or W. D genes are given only for firm matches. Some rows mark clone size as missing; the rest say once, few, many or name a class of expanded clone.

clone size,J gene,V gene,D gene,CDR3 protein,CDR3 DNA
NA,TRBJ2-7,TRBV27,NA,CASSFTLMTSYEQYF,TGTGCCAGCAGTTTTACCCTCATGACCTCCTACGAGCAGTACTTC
NA,TRBJ2-2,TRBV25-1,NA,CASSGPADGNTGELFF,TGTGCCAGCAGTGGTCCAGCGGATGGGAACACCGGGGAGCTGTTTTTT
NA,TRBJ2-7,TRBV28,NA,CASSWGTVATEQYF,TGTGCCAGCAGCTGGGGGACCGTGGCTACGGAGCAGTACTTC
NA,TRBJ2-7,TRBV28,TRBD1,CASEQGSYEQYF,TGTGCCAGTGAACAGGGGTCCTACGAGCAGTACTTC
NA,TRBJ2-5,TRBV5-5,TRBD1,CASSLTGRQETQYF,TGTGCCAGCAGCCTGACAGGGCGGCAAGAGACCCAGTACTTC
NA,TRBJ2-1,TRBV4-3,TRBD2,CASSQNSGSNEQFF,TGCGCCAGCAGCCAAAATAGCGGGAGTAATGAGCAGTTCTTC
NA,TRBJ2-7,TRBV28,NA,CASSFGGPQYEQYF,TGTGCCAGCAGTTTCGGAGGGCCACAATACGAGCAGTACTTC
NA,TRBJ2-5,TRBV18,TRBD2,CASSPNPLAVQETQYF,TGTGCCAGCTCACCAAACCCTCTAGCGGTGCAAGAGACCCAGTACTTC
NA,TRBJ1-3,TRBV19,NA,CASSMTDSGNTIYF,TGTGCCAGTAGTATGACAGATTCCGGAAACACCATATATTTT
NA,TRBJ2-1,TRBV29-1,TRBD2,CSVEDRAGELGKKLYNEQFF,TGCAGCGTTGAAGATCGGGCGGGAGAGTTGGGAAAGAAACTCTACAATGAGCAGTTCTTC
once,TRBJ2-1,TRBV7-3,TRBD2,CASSRNSVRGDEQFF,TGTGCCAGCAGCCGTAACTCTGTACGGGGGGATGAGCAGTTCTTC
NA,TRBJ2-2,TRBV7-2,NA,CASSRDVGTGELFF,TGTGCCAGCAGCCGCGACGTGGGCACCGGGGAGCTGTTTTTT
once,TRBJ2-2,TRBV19,TRBD2,CASSILGPGTSGRNTGELFF,TGTGCCAGTAGTATTTTGGGTCCCGGGACTAGCGGGAGAAACACCGGGGAGCTGTTTTTT
NA,TRBJ2-7,TRBV7-9,NA,CASSLTTGYYEQYF,TGTGCCAGCAGCTTAACCACTGGGTACTACGAGCAGTACTTC
NA,TRBJ2-7,TRBV4-1,NA,CASSQEALGLNEQYF,TGCGCCAGCAGCCAAGAGGCACTAGGTCTGAACGAGCAGTACTTC
NA,TRBJ1-4,TRBV2,NA,CASSVGEKLFF,TGTGCCAGCAGTGTAGGTGAAAAACTGTTTTTT
NA,TRBJ2-7,TRBV6-1,NA,CASSETRSGFREQYF,TGTGCCAGCAGTGAAACCAGGTCGGGATTTAGGGAGCAGTACTTC
NA,TRBJ2-3,TRBV11-2,TRBD1,CASSQGTDTQYF,TGTGCCAGCTCACAGGGGACAGATACGCAGTATTTT
NA,TRBJ2-3,TRBV28,TRBD1,CASKPVDRGLYTQYF,TGTGCCAGCAAACCGGTGGACAGGGGGCTGTATACGCAGTATTTT
NA,TRBJ2-5,TRBV11-2,TRBD1,CASSIQGVQETQYF,TGTGCCAGCAGCATCCAGGGGGTTCAAGAGACCCAGTACTTC
NA,TRBJ2-6,TRBV23-1,TRBD1,CASSSCPWDSLSGANVLTF,TGCGCCAGCAGTTCTTGCCCCTGGGACAGCCTCTCTGGGGCCAACGTCCTGACTTTC
NA,TRBJ2-7,TRBV6-1,NA,CASTPIPNYEQYF,TGTGCCAGCACCCCGATTCCCAATTACGAGCAGTACTTC
NA,TRBJ2-5,TRBV5-1,TRBD2,CASSLVPSGQETQYF,TGCGCCAGCAGCTTGGTCCCTAGCGGCCAAGAGACCCAGTACTTC
NA,TRBJ1-5,TRBV7-3,NA,CASSLTGQGNQPQHF,TGTGCCAGCAGCTTAACAGGGCAGGGCAATCAGCCCCAGCATTTT
NA,TRBJ1-2,TRBV5-3,NA,CARSLSSNYGYTF,TGTGCCAGAAGCTTGAGCAGTAACTATGGCTACACCTTC
NA,TRBJ1-1,TRBV9,NA,CASSVAPANLNTEAFF,TGTGCCAGCAGCGTAGCTCCGGCGAATTTGAACACTGAAGCTTTCTTT
NA,TRBJ1-4,TRBV2,NA,CASSDRTTNEKLFF,TGTGCCAGCAGTGACAGAACAACTAATGAAAAACTGTTTTTT
NA,TRBJ2-7,TRBV7-2,NA,CASSLPAGGAEQYF,TGTGCCAGCAGCCTCCCCGCCGGAGGGGCCGAGCAGTACTTC
NA,TRBJ2-3,TRBV28,NA,CASTFPGLAPSSSTDTQYF,TGTGCCAGCACCTTCCCCGGACTCGCCCCCAGCTCTAGCACAGATACGCAGTATTTT
NA,TRBJ2-7,TRBV27,TRBD2,CASGTSGTYEQYF,TGTGCCAGCGGGACTAGCGGGACCTACGAGCAGTACTTC
NA,TRBJ2-1,TRBV11-2,NA,CASSFETGSYNEQFF,TGTGCCAGCAGCTTTGAGACAGGCTCCTACAATGAGCAGTTCTTC
NA,TRBJ2-2,TRBV30,NA,CAWSVRSGELFF,TGTGCCTGGAGTGTACGGTCCGGGGAGCTGTTTTTT
NA,TRBJ2-3,TRBV27,NA,CASSLSGRLGADTQYF,TGTGCCAGCAGTTTATCGGGGAGACTCGGGGCAGATACGCAGTATTTT
once,TRBJ2-5,TRBV2,TRBD2,CASSDFWLADQGETQYF,TGTGCCAGCAGTGACTTCTGGCTAGCGGACCAGGGAGAGACCCAGTACTTC
once,TRBJ2-7,TRBV11-2,TRBD2,CASSSTAGGNFEQYF,TGTGCCAGCAGTTCCACAGCGGGAGGTAATTTCGAGCAGTACTTC
NA,TRBJ1-5,TRBV6-5,NA,CASSQQGGQPQHF,TGTGCCAGCAGTCAACAGGGAGGTCAGCCCCAGCATTTT
NA,TRBJ2-7,TRBV7-2,NA,CASSPAPQARPHEQYF,TGTGCCAGCAGCCCTGCCCCCCAGGCTCGACCCCACGAGCAGTACTTC
once,TRBJ2-1,TRBV2,NA,CASHQSQVPYNEQFF,TGTGCCAGTCATCAGAGCCAGGTCCCCTACAATGAGCAGTTCTTC
NA,TRBJ2-1,TRBV9,TRBD2,CASSVYLGLASGSYNEQFF,TGTGCCAGCAGCGTATACCTGGGACTAGCTTCGGGCTCCTACAATGAGCAGTTCTTC
NA,TRBJ2-1,TRBV11-2,NA,CASSFRLVYNEQFF,TGTGCCAGCAGCTTTAGACTAGTCTACAATGAGCAGTTCTTC
NA,TRBJ1-4,TRBV5-1,NA,CASSLQQNEKLFF,TGCGCCAGCAGCTTGCAACAGAATGAAAAACTGTTTTTT
once,TRBJ2-7,TRBV28,NA,CASSLRTRYFGQYF,TGTGCCAGCAGTTTAAGGACACGTTACTTTGGGCAGTACTTC
NA,TRBJ1-5,TRBV5-1,TRBD1,CASSLGTGLGQPQHF,TGCGCCAGCAGCTTGGGGACAGGGTTAGGGCAGCCCCAGCATTTT
NA,TRBJ2-3,TRBV5-4,TRBD2,CASSPGLAGEALTDTQYF,TGTGCCAGCAGCCCCGGACTAGCGGGAGAGGCTTTGACAGATACGCAGTATTTT
NA,TRBJ2-1,TRBV29-1,NA,CSVEGFAYNEQFF,TGCAGCGTTGAGGGATTTGCCTACAATGAGCAGTTCTTC
NA,TRBJ1-5,TRBV5-5,NA,CASSRDRRINQPQHF,TGTGCCAGCAGCCGCGACAGGAGAATCAATCAGCCCCAGCATTTT
NA,TRBJ2-3,TRBV28,NA,CASSWRDTQYF,TGTGCCAGCAGTTGGAGGGATACGCAGTATTTT
NA,TRBJ2-7,TRBV6-6,TRBD1,CASNQGGRGPYEQYF,TGTGCCAGCAACCAAGGGGGCAGGGGTCCCTACGAGCAGTACTTC
NA,TRBJ2-3,TRBV5-4,TRBD2,CASSSGSANTDTQYF,TGTGCCAGCAGCAGCGGGAGCGCGAACACAGATACGCAGTATTTT
NA,TRBJ2-3,TRBV27,NA,CASIGLARTDTQYF,TGTGCCAGCATAGGATTGGCACGCACAGATACGCAGTATTTT
NA,TRBJ2-7,TRBV5-4,NA,CASSLGHTRSYEQYF,TGTGCCAGCAGCTTGGGACATACCCGCTCCTACGAGCAGTACTTC
NA,TRBJ2-2,TRBV5-5,NA,CASSLGRVAPGELFF,TGTGCCAGCAGCTTGGGACGAGTGGCTCCCGGGGAGCTGTTTTTT
NA,TRBJ1-5,TRBV6-1,TRBD1,CASSPGTVGNQPQHF,TGTGCCAGCTCGCCAGGGACAGTAGGCAATCAGCCCCAGCATTTT
NA,TRBJ1-3,TRBV9,NA,CASSVDSSARPGNTIYF,TGTGCCAGCAGCGTAGATTCCAGCGCCCGCCCTGGAAACACCATATATTTT
NA,TRBJ2-1,TRBV6-5,NA,CASSYRGPPNDEQFF,TGTGCCAGCAGTTACCGGGGACCGCCGAACGATGAGCAGTTCTTC
NA,TRBJ2-5,TRBV18,TRBD1,CASSPLPGTGLETQYF,TGTGCCAGCTCACCACTCCCAGGGACAGGGCTCGAGACCCAGTACTTC
NA,TRBJ2-1,TRBV5-1,TRBD2,CASSLVPSGLAGRGQFF,TGCGCCAGCAGCTTGGTACCATCGGGACTAGCTGGTAGGGGGCAGTTCTTC
NA,TRBJ2-7,TRBV7-2,TRBD2,CASSPGLAGIEQYF,TGTGCCAGCAGCCCGGGACTAGCGGGAATCGAGCAGTACTTC
NA,TRBJ2-3,TRBV27,NA,CASSSGGFTDTQYF,TGTGCCAGCAGTTCTGGAGGCTTCACAGATACGCAGTATTTT
NA,TRBJ2-1,TRBV5-1,NA,CASSWDRLNGNEQFF,TGCGCCAGCAGCTGGGACCGACTCAACGGGAATGAGCAGTTCTTC